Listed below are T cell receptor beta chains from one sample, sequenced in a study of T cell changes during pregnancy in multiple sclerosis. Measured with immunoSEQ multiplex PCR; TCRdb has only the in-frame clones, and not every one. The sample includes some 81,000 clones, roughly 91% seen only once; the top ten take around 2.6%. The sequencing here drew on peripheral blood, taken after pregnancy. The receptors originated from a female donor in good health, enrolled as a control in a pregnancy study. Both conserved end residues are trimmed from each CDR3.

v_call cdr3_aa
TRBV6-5 ASKTLAGGHQY
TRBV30 AWSVKRGTSGTGNSPLH
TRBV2 ASRIRAGYTGELF
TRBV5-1 ASSGGLAGYEQY
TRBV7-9 ASSFGLAEQF
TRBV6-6 ASSRIDRSASGYT
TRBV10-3 AISEFEENTEAF
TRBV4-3 ASSPGVELIYEQY
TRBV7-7 ASSLASGRAYEQY
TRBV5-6 ASSLIRGGARNQPQH
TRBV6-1 ASSDIRGGEQY
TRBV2 AGVSARYGYT
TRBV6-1 ASNTGAQETQY
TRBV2 ASSASSGLLEQF
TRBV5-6 ASSRTGAGETQY
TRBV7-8 ASSPGVGGQETQY
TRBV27 ASRPGLAGSSYEQY
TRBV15 ATSTRQVNQPQH
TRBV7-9 ASSLSQGSQETQY
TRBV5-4 ASSFQGGVSETQY
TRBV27 ASSSRYSAPLH
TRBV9 ASHPGVLGLYEQY
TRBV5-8 ASNTDRHNEQF
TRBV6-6 ASSYNDYGYT
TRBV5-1 ASSLFAGAYEQY
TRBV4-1 ASQTLPQDSLKAF
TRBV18 ASSPNRRGDQPQH
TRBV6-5 ASSYGGYGYT
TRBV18 ASSPDTSGGPPDTQY
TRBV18 ASSPLASGYEQY
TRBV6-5 ASRIVNSPLH
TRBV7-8 ASSPSYWVTGREKLF
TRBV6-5 ASSQRSGTEAF
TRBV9 ASSVEANSYNEQF
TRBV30 AWTGQGGQPQH
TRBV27 ASSSELAF
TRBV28 ASTVSGGYSNQPQH
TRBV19 ASSIFPTITGELF
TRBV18 ASSPPGGNPDEQY
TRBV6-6 ASTKPADNEQF
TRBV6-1 ASSNLGGAGELF
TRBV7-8 ASSLVIRAGDTEAF
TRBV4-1 ASSQEGTSLSAGEQY
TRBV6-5 ASRPTGEGDTQY
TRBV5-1 ASSLQGQDTEQY